The subject of this entry is one T cell receptor beta chain. Its antigen is not identified. This entry is derived from a study of T cell repertoires in cytomegalovirus infection. With 7 bases removed from V and 4 bases from J, the gap between germline ends came to 13 bases. Germline CDR1 and CDR2: MNHEY and SMNVEV (reference sequence). This CDR3 spans 14 amino acids. TCRdb independently ran MiXCR on the reads; one entry per CDR3 protein. The table lists roughly 68,000 distinct CDR3 sequences, about 22% of them singletons. Specimen: PBMCs, sequenced either directly or after in vitro stimulation (not recorded which). This clonotype was sampled from a human donor in good health (CMV status not recorded). Some clones in this sample may be carry-over from other donors' samples. J is TRBJ2-2 and V is TRBV27, with D maybe TRBD2 (6 bases). For the CDR3, the DNA is TGTGCCAGCACCTCGGAGCGGGTCACCGGGGAGCTGTTTTTT. Residues: CASTSERVTGELFF.